The 18 T cell receptor beta chains listed next were all sequenced from one sample in a study of PD-L1 blockade in urothelial cancer. The repertoire was sequenced with immunoSEQ multiplex PCR; TCRdb's copy has only in-frame clones and lacks some. There are 45,000 or so clones in the sample; 82% occur only once, and roughly 3.2% lies in the top ten. Here the sequenced sample was PBMCs, taken around atezolizumab (anti-PD-L1) treatment. Receptors originate from a man between 65 and 80 years old with urothelial cancer.

V is TRBV19 and J is TRBJ2-5; D may be TRBD2 (6 bases). The CDR3 totals 17 residues. Trimming removed 0 bases at V and 0 bases at J, with 14 bases between. Germline V CDR1 and CDR2: LNHDA, SQIVND (reference sequence). CDR3 in DNA: TGTGCCAGTAGTATAGATCATGTGGGAGGCAACCAAGAGACCCAGTACTTC. Translating gives CASSIDHVGGNQETQYF.

The rearrangement joins TRBV7-2 to TRBJ1-5; possibly TRBD1 for D (6 bases). V was shortened by 1 base and J by 5 bases, with 12 bases between the two germline ends. The germline V gene encodes CDR1 SGHTA and CDR2 FQGNSA. The length of the CDR3 is 15 residues. The CDR3 is CASSLVAGVYQPQHF. The CDR3 DNA reads as TGTGCCAGCAGCTTAGTTGCAGGGGTGTATCAGCCCCAGCATTTT.

V gene TRBV19 combines with J gene TRBJ2-1, with D perhaps matching TRBD2 (6 bases). Germline V gene lookup returns CDR1 LNHDA and CDR2 SQIVND (reference sequence). V lost 4 bases, J lost 0 bases, and 10 bases lay in between. The CDR3 length is 15 residues. The CDR3 sequence: CASSTSSVSYNEQFF. As DNA, the CDR3 is TGTGCCAGTAGTACCTCTAGCGTCTCCTACAATGAGCAGTTCTTC.

Turning to this clone: At one end, the junction sequence differs from germline, possibly due to a read error. CDR3 amino acids: CASSQGGGAGASHEQYF. The CDR3 DNA sequence: TGTGCCAGCAGCCAAGGAGGGGGGGCGGGAGCCTCCCACGAGCAGTACTTC. This rearrangement joins TRBV7-7 to TRBJ2-7; possible D gene TRBD2, 7 bases. The CDR3 length is 17 residues. In germline, CDR1 is SSHAT, CDR2 FNYEAQ (reference sequence).

This clone has a handful of counts. The chain links TRBV28 to TRBJ2-2; D is perhaps TRBD2 (5 bases). Looked up from germline, CDR1 is MDHEN and CDR2 is SYDVKM. The CDR3 runs 12 residues. The V and J ends lost 8 bases and 1 base respectively, with 5 bases between them. The CDR3 reads CASGRNTGELFF. Written as DNA, the CDR3 is TGTGCCAGCGGGAGGAACACCGGGGAGCTGTTTTTT.

The chain employs TRBV5-1 and TRBJ2-3, with 15 bases fitting TRBD2. In germline, CDR1 is SGHRS, CDR2 YFSETQ. This CDR3 region has 19 residues. Unmatched junction bases numbered 8, after V lost 3 bases and J lost 0 bases. CDR3 amino acids: CASSSGLAGGRASTDTQYF. CDR3 sequence (DNA): TGCGCCAGCAGCTCGGGACTAGCGGGAGGCCGAGCTAGCACAGATACGCAGTATTTT.

The CDR3 sequence is CASSYSSGTGGNEQFF. CDR3 coding DNA: TGTGCCAGCAGCTATTCCTCCGGGACAGGGGGCAATGAGCAGTTCTTC. This chain links TRBV7-3 with TRBJ2-1, with 11 bases identical to TRBD1. This CDR3 contains 16 residues. The germline V gene encodes CDR1 SGHTA and CDR2 FQGTGA. Trimming at V came to 4 bases and at J to 6 bases, leaving 8 bases not matched to a gene.

CDR3 residues: CASSGGTGVGTEAFF. In DNA, the CDR3 is TGCGCCAGCAGCGGGGGTACAGGGGTAGGAACTGAAGCTTTCTTT. The chain links TRBV5-1 to TRBJ1-1, with 7 nucleotides matching TRBD1. Per the germline V gene, CDR1 is SGHRS and CDR2 is YFSETQ. This CDR3 contains 15 residues. Trimming at V came to 4 bases and at J to 5 bases, leaving 11 bases not matched to a gene.

This sequence joins TRBV6-1 and TRBJ1-6; 10 positions match TRBD1. Trimming cost V 4 bases and J 10 bases; bases outside gene matches: 7. Germline V gives CDR1 MNHNS, CDR2 SASEGT. The CDR3 has 15 amino acids. The CDR3 is CASSGGTGVRSPLHF. CDR3 nucleotide sequence: TGTGCCAGCAGTGGCGGGACAGGGGTGCGGTCACCCCTCCACTTT.

This rearrangement joins TRBV5-1 to TRBJ1-6, with 9 bases identical to TRBD1. There are 15 residues in the CDR3. Looked up from germline, CDR1 is SGHRS and CDR2 is YFSETQ. J gave up 9 bases and V 4 bases, and 8 bases lay outside the gene matches. DNA of the CDR3: TGCGCCAGCAGCCACGAGACGGGACAGGGTTCACCCCTCCACTTT. It encodes CASSHETGQGSPLHF.

The chain employs TRBV2 and TRBJ1-5, with unresolved D. Germline V gene sequence: CDR1 SNHLY, CDR2 FYNNEI. The V and J ends lost 9 bases and 4 bases respectively, with 10 bases between them. CDR3 length: 12 amino acids. CDR3 DNA sequence: TGTGCCAGTTCGGGAGATAATCAGCCCCAGCATTTT. Translated, it gives CASSGDNQPQHF.

This chain joins TRBV5-4 and TRBJ1-6; maybe TRBD1 (6 bases). Germline assignment: CDR1 SGHNT and CDR2 YYREEE (reference sequence). This CDR3 has 15 residues. V lost 5 bases, J lost 8 bases, and 17 bases lay in between. The CDR3 reads CASSRRPGVDSPLHF. The CDR3 bases are TGTGCCAGCAGTCGAAGGCCAGGGGTTGATTCACCCCTCCACTTT. The whole variable domain, remainder taken from reference TRBV5-4 and TRBJ1-6, is ETGVTQSPTHLIKTRGQQVTLRCSSQSGHNTVSWYQQALGQGPQFIFQYYREEENGRGNFPPRFSGLQFPNYSSELNVNALELDDSALYLCASSRRPGVDSPLHFGNGTRLTVT.

The rearrangement joins TRBV2 to TRBJ1-5, with TRBD1 matching over 10 bases. Unmatched junction bases numbered 7, after V lost 7 bases and J lost 7 bases. Germline assignment: CDR1 SNHLY and CDR2 FYNNEI. The CDR3 runs 14 residues. CDR3 sequence reads: CASKGQGWRQPQHF. The CDR3 coding sequence is TGTGCCAGCAAGGGACAGGGGTGGAGGCAGCCCCAGCATTTT.

This rearrangement joins TRBV29-1 to TRBJ2-7; 7 positions match TRBD1. V gave up 5 bases and J gave up 2 bases; unmatched junction bases: 3. The CDR3 is made up of 12 amino acids. Germline loops: CDR1 SQVTM, CDR2 ANQGSEA. The CDR3 region has the DNA TGCAGCGTTACCGGGACAGCCTACGAGCAGTACTTC. This encodes CSVTGTAYEQYF.

This sequence joins TRBV10-3 and TRBJ1-2; 10 bases are a match to TRBD1. Losses at the gene ends were 11 bases for V and 7 bases for J; bases not matched to a gene: 10. Germline V gene data show CDR1 as ENHRY and CDR2 as SYGVKD. CDR3 length: 13 amino acids. The DNA of the CDR3 is TGTGCCCTCACCCCGGGACAGGGGAGTGGCTACACCTTC. This encodes CALTPGQGSGYTF.

This clone has only a few counts. This chain uses TRBV7-7 with TRBJ2-7; 8 bases are shared with TRBD1. This CDR3 is 15 amino acids long. J was trimmed by 2 bases and V by 5 bases; bases with no gene match: 8. CDR1 SSHAT and CDR2 FNYEAQ come from the germline V gene (reference sequence). The CDR3 nucleotides read TGTGCCAGCAGCCAGGGGACAGGTACCGCCTACGAGCAGTACTTC. Translation gives CASSQGTGTAYEQYF.

The chain has TRBV6-1 and TRBJ2-5; 8 nucleotides match TRBD1. The length of the CDR3 is 13 residues. V lost 7 bases and J lost 4; bases outside the gene matches: 5. CDR1 is MNHNS and CDR2 is SASEGT in the germline V gene. CDR3: CASTGQGGETQYF. DNA of the CDR3: TGTGCCAGCACCGGACAGGGCGGAGAGACCCAGTACTTC.

This clone has just a few counts. The gene calls are TRBV30 and TRBJ2-1; tentative D call: TRBD2 (6 bases). This CDR3 has 11 residues. Germline CDR1 GTSNPN, CDR2 SVGIG (reference sequence). Trimming pared 5 bases from V and 8 bases from J, leaving 10 bases between. CDR3 DNA sequence: TGTGCCTGGGGCTGGGGGGATGAGCAGTTCTTC. The encoded protein is CAWGWGDEQFF. Combining the CDR3 with reference TRBV30 and TRBJ2-1 gives the whole variable domain SQTIHQWPATLVQPVGSPLSLECTVEGTSNPNLYWYRQAAGRGLQLLFYSVGIGQISSEVPQNLSASRPQDRQFILSSKKLLLSDSGFYLCAWGWGDEQFFGPGTRLTVL.